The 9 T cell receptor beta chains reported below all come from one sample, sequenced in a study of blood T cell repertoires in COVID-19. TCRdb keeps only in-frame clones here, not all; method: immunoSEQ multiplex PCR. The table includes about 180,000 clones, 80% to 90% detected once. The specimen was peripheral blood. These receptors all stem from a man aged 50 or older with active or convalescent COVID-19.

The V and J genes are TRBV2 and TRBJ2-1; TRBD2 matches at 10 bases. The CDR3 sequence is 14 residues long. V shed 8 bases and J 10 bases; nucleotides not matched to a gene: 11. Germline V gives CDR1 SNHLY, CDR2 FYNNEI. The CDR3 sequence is CASESGRAEREQFF. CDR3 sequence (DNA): TGTGCCAGCGAGAGCGGGAGGGCGGAGAGGGAGCAGTTCTTC.

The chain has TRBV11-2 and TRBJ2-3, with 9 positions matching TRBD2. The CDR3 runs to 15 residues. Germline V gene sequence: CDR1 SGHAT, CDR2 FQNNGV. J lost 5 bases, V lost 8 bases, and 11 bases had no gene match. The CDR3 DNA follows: TGTGCCAGCCGACCCCTAGCGGGAAAAAGAGATACGCAGTATTTT. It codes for CASRPLAGKRDTQYF.

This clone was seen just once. This CDR3 is CASSTGTGHTEAFF. CDR3 nucleotide sequence: TGTGCCAGTAGCACGGGGACAGGACACACTGAAGCTTTCTTT. The chain carries TRBV19 and TRBJ1-1, with 8 nucleotides matching TRBD1. V gave up 6 bases and J gave up 3 bases; unmatched junction bases: 6. This CDR3 contains 14 residues. In germline, CDR1 is LNHDA, CDR2 SQIVND (reference sequence).

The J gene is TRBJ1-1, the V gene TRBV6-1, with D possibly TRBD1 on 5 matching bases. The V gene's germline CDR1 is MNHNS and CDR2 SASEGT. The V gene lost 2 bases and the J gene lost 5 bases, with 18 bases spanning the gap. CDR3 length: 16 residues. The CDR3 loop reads CASSELVAGRETEAFF. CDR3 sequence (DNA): TGTGCCAGCAGTGAATTAGTAGCAGGGCGGGAGACTGAAGCTTTCTTT.

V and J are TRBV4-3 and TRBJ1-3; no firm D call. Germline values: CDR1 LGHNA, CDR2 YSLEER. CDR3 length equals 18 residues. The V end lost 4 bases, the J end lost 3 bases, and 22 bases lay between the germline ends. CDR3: CASSREAGSLVIGNTIYF. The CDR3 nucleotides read TGCGCCAGCAGCCGGGAGGCGGGCAGTTTGGTTATTGGAAACACCATATATTTT.

CDR3 DNA sequence: TGTGCCAGCAGTAGTGTCCAGATCTCTGGAAACACCATATATTTT. Translating gives CASSSVQISGNTIYF. The chain uses TRBV2 and TRBJ1-3; D ambiguous. The CDR3 length is 15 residues. CDR1 is SNHLY and CDR2 is FYNNEI in the germline V gene. The germline V and J ends were trimmed by 5 bases and 0 bases, with 11 bases remaining between them.

For the CDR3, the DNA is TGCAGTGCTAGTCAGGACAGGGTAGACGGCTACACCTTC. Encoded protein: CSASQDRVDGYTF. The rearrangement uses TRBV20-1 and TRBJ1-2; 8 nucleotides line up with TRBD1. CDR1 DFQATT and CDR2 SNEGSKA come from the germline V gene (reference sequence). The ends lost 3 bases at V and 8 bases at J; junction bases unmatched: 8. CDR3 length: 13 amino acids.

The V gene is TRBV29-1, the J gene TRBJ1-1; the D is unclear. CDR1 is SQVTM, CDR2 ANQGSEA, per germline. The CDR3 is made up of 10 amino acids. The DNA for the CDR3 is TGCATTGCAGGGAACACTGAAGCTTTCTTT. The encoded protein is CIAGNTEAFF.

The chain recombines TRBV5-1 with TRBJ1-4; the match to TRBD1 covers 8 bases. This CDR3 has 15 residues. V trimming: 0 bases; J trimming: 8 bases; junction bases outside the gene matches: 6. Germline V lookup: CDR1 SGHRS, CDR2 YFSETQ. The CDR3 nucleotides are TGCGCCAGCAGCTTGGGGACAGGGTTGGAAGAAAAACTGTTTTTT. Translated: CASSLGTGLEEKLFF. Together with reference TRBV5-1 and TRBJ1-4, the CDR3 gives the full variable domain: KAGVTQTPRYLIKTRGQQVTLSCSPISGHRSVSWYQQTPGQGLQFLFEYFSETQRNKGNFPGRFSGRQFSNSRSEMNVSTLELGDSALYLCASSLGTGLEEKLFFGSGTQLSVL.